The present TCR beta chain was sequenced within a study of CD8 T cells in Susac syndrome (dated by TCRdb to between 2017 and 2020). Concerning the study at large: The study used repertoire sequencing to test whether antigen drove CD8+ T cell activation and differentiation in Susac syndrome. Clonality of the CD8+ T cell repertoire was compared between more than 10 healthy donors, approximately 14 Susac syndrome patients and under 16 multiple sclerosis patients. What the research found in general, with its limitations: The number of individuals in the TCR sequencing and HLA analysis was acknowledged as relatively small.

In the case of this clonotype: The clone's antigen remains unknown. Nothing much larger sits one base from this clone, and base qualities are not available.

Its CDR3 holds 17 amino acids, cysteine through phenylalanine. Just the 51-base CDR3 DNA is kept, in frame starting at base 1. The germline V gene (reference sequence) specifies SEHNR as CDR1 and FQNEAQ as CDR2. Between the V and J ends, shortened by 2 bases and 1 base respectively, the junction contains 14 bases. Peripheral blood CD8+ and CD4+ T cells from healthy donors, Susac syndrome patients and multiple sclerosis patients were profiled by high-throughput TCR beta sequencing. Treatment-naive patients with stable or active relapsing-remitting disease fulfilling revised McDonald criteria were used as multiple sclerosis controls. Bulk CD8+ and CD4+ T cells were purified by magnetic negative isolation, while CD8+ TEMRA cells were enriched using FACS. Blood was collected in EDTA tubes and processed within 24 hours, with PBMCs isolated through density gradient centrifugation. PBMCs destined for TCR sequencing were cryopreserved in liquid nitrogen and later thawed in a 37 °C water bath. The sorted or isolated CD4+, CD8+ and CD8+ TEMRA cells had a purity of 90% or higher.

RNA was extracted using the RNeasy kit, and roughly 0.5 to 1 ug of the RNA was reverse transcribed with random hexamers. TCR beta CDR3 regions were amplified with the immunoSEQ multiplex PCR assay covering 54 Vbeta and 13 Jbeta segments. PCR amplification bias was corrected using a synthetic template baseline for primer optimization and computational correction. Per the authors' processing: Reads were assigned to V, D and J genes according to IMGT and analyzed in immunoSEQ Analyzer, with only productive sequences retained. Clonality was computed as one minus Shannon entropy normalized by log2 of the number of productive unique sequences. For each patient and control, public and private clones were evaluated within the 100 most prevalent clones. A clone was defined as Susac-specific if it was absent from the healthy and MS cohorts, from roughly 980 published viral clones and from other ImmuneACCESS disease sequences. TCRdb passed the public sequencing reads through fastp at Q25 and MiXCR, retaining productive beta sequences. Entries are consolidated by CDR3 protein sequence, retaining the most common genes and DNA. These V and J calls rely on TCRdb rather than the paper's analysis. The sample table lists some 130,000 distinct CDR3 sequences, under 95% of them with a count of one. Around 0.22% of the sample lies in the top ten.

The TCR was taken from a human donor with multiple sclerosis. Sequenced material: CD8+ T cells from PBMCs. The chain employs TRBV7-9 and TRBJ2-2; the D gene remains uncertain. The DNA sequence reads TGTGCCAGCAGCTTATCGCATTTGGGTCTGAACACCGGGGAGCTGTTTTTT. Its product reads: CASSLSHLGLNTGELFF.